This T cell receptor beta chain was retrieved from a study of T cell responses to AZD1222 COVID-19 vaccine. Study results and limitations: Spike was spanned by vaccine-associated CD4 TCRs, with dominance at 160-218 and 743-854.

V was shortened by 4 bases and J by 4 bases, with 13 bases between the two germline ends. Germline-derived CDR1 and CDR2 are SNHLY and FYNNEI. CDR3 size: 14 residues. Pooled together were second doses at about 4 or about 12 weeks. Details on this clone: Its specificity is not known.

The assay was immunoSEQ multiplex PCR, and TCRdb's table has in-frame clones only and misses some. The sample lists around 110,000 clones; roughly 92% were seen once. The receptor's source is an adult who received the AZD1222 COVID-19 vaccine. V and J are TRBV2 and TRBJ1-2, with D unresolved. The starting material was peripheral blood, obtained 28 days after the second AZD1222 dose. The CDR3 spells CASSVVGVGYGYTF. CDR3 nucleotides: TGTGCCAGCAGTGTCGTCGGGGTTGGCTATGGCTACACCTTC.